This T cell receptor (beta chain) originates from a study of OX40 agonist ivuxolimab in advanced cancers. With respect to the entire study: Ivuxolimab was a fully human IgG2 agonistic monoclonal antibody targeting the costimulatory receptor OX40 (CD134). Of the 50 or so patients in dose escalation, about 20 had hepatocellular carcinoma, about 15 had melanoma, 9 had renal cell carcinoma and 9 had head and neck cancer. Intravenous ivuxolimab was administered to patients every 2 weeks at six dose levels: 0.01, 0.1, 0.3, 1.5, 3 and 10 mg/kg. A male proportion of about 79% and a mean age of around 60 years, ranging from 23 to 79, were recorded for the dose-escalation cohort. Prior anti-PD-1, anti-PD-L1 or anti-CTLA-4 therapy was permitted, and approximately 40% of dose-escalation patients had received checkpoint inhibitors. The monotherapy dose-escalation portion (N = 52 patients) of the phase I ivuxolimab trial is reported in the paper. Peripheral TCRbeta sequencing aimed to test whether ivuxolimab altered TCR sequence diversity and caused clonal T-cell expansion. Partial responses occurred in three dose-escalation patients: two with cutaneous melanoma and one with hepatocellular carcinoma. Overall study results and their limits: In the 0.1-3.0 mg/kg groups, partial responders had among the lowest normalized peripheral clonal expansion, particularly in CD8+ T cells. The antigen specificity of the peripheral T cells that underwent clonal expansion was not determined. After ivuxolimab, expanded clones were on average more numerous among CD8+ T cells than among CD4+ T cells. At doses of 0.1 to 3.0 mg/kg, clonal expansion of both CD4+ and CD8+ T cells in blood was seen between baseline and week 6. Low levels of normalized T-cell clonal expansion were also seen in some nonresponding patients.

Genomic DNA was isolated from the sorted cells so that the TCRbeta CDR3 region could be sequenced. The immunoSEQ Assay was used for sequencing of TCRbeta CDR3 regions. This immuneACCESS table, as held by TCRdb, lists in-frame sequences with V and J called but not all clones. Of the missing ones, under half trace to an unresolved V gene in checked studies; the others have no known cause. The sample table lists 65,000 to 90,000 clones, around 90% of them with a count of one. Around 0.51% of the sample comes from the top ten. Patients with autoimmune disease history or receiving systemic immunosuppression were excluded from the trial. Peripheral blood for TCR sequencing was collected from all dose cohorts at baseline, on cycle 4 day 1, and on cycle 7 day 1. Samples were obtained from an open-label, multicenter, first-in-human phase I dose-escalation trial of ivuxolimab. Adults with locally advanced or metastatic melanoma, renal cell carcinoma, hepatocellular carcinoma or head and neck squamous cell carcinoma were enrolled in the trial. Before TCR sequencing, CD4+ and CD8+ T cells were separately sorted from peripheral blood.

With respect to this clone: The antigen it binds to is not known. It has no much larger one-base neighbor in the sample; base qualities were not kept.

The CDR3 runs 16 amino acids, cysteine and phenylalanine included. Of the read, only the CDR3 DNA is kept; its 48 bases are in frame from base 1. In the germline V gene (reference sequence), CDR1 corresponds to LNHDA and CDR2 to SQIVND. A distance of 20 bases separates the germline ends of V and J, which lose 8 bases and 2 bases respectively. Recombination joined TRBV19 with TRBJ2-3, and the D gene may be TRBD2, 6 bases matching. The receptor was isolated from an adult with an advanced solid tumor such as melanoma, head and neck, liver or kidney cancer. Material: CD4+ or CD8+ T cells sorted from blood, obtained in a trial of the OX40 agonist ivuxolimab. The nucleotide sequence is given as TGTGCCAGTGATGAGGGGCTAGCGCGATCCACAGATACGCAGTATTTT. The translation is CASDEGLARSTDTQYF.